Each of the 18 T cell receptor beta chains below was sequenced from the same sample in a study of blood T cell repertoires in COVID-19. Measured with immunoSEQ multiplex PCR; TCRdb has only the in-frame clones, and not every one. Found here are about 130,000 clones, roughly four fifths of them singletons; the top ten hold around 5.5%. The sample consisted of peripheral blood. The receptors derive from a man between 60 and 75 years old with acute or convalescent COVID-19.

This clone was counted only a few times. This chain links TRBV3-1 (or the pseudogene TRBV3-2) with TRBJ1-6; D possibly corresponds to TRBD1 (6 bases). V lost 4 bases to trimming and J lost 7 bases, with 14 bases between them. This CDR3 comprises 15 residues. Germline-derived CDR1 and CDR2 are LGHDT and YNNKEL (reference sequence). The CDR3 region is CASSPRTDSNSPLHF. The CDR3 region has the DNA TGTGCCAGCAGCCCCCGGACAGATTCAAATTCACCCCTCCACTTT.

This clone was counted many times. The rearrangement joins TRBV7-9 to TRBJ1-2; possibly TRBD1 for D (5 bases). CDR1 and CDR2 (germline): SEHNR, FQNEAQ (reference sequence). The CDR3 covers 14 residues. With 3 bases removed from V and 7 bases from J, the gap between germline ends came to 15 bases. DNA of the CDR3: TGTGCCAGCAGCTTTGCAGGGCCCCAGGGTGGCTACACCTTC. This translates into CASSFAGPQGGYTF.

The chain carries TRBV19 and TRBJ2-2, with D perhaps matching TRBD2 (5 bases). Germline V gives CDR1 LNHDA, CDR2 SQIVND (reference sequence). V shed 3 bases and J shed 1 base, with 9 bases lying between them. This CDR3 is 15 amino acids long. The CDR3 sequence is CASSMNGLNTGELFF. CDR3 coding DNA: TGTGCCAGTAGTATGAATGGACTGAACACCGGGGAGCTGTTTTTT.

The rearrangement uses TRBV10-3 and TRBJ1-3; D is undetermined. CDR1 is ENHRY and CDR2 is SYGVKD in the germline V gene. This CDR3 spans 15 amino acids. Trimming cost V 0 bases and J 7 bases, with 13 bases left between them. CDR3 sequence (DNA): TGTGCCATCAGTGAGTCGAGAGGTTTCCGGAACACCATATATTTT. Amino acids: CAISESRGFRNTIYF.

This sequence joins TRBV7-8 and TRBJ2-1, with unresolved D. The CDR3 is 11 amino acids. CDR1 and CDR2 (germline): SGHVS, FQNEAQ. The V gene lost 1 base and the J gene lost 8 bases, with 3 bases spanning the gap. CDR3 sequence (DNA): TGTGCCAGCAGCTTAGTCGATGAGCAGTTCTTC. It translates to CASSLVDEQFF.

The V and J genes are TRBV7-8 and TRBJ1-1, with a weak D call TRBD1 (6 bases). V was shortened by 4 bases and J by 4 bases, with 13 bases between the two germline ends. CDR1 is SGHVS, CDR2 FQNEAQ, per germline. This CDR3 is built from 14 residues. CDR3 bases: TGTGCCAGCAGCTCCCTTGGGGGGGCCACTGAAGCTTTCTTT. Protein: CASSSLGGATEAFF.

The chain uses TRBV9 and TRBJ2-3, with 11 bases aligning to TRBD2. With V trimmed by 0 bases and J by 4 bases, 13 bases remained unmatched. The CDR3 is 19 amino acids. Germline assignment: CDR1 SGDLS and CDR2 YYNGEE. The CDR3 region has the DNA TGTGCCAGCAGCGTAGCGCTAGCGGGAGGTCACCACAAACCAGATACGCAGTATTTT. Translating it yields CASSVALAGGHHKPDTQYF. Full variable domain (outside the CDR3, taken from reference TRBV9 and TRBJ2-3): DSGVTQTPKHLITATGQRVTLRCSPRSGDLSVYWYQQSLDQGLQFLIQYYNGEERAKGNILERFSAQQFPDLHSELNLSSLELGDSALYFCASSVALAGGHHKPDTQYFGPGTRLTVL.

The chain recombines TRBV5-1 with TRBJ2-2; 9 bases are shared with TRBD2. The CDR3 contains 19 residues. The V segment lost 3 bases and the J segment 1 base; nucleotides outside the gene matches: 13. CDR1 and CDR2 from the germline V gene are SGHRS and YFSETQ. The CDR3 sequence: CASSWMMVAGAENTGELFF. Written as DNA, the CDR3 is TGCGCCAGCAGCTGGATGATGGTAGCGGGGGCCGAGAACACCGGGGAGCTGTTTTTT.

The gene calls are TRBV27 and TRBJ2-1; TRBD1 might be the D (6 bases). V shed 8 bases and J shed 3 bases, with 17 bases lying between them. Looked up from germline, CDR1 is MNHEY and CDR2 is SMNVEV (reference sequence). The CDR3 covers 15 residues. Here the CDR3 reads CASGGPGALYNEQFF. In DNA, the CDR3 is TGTGCCAGCGGGGGCCCTGGGGCACTCTACAATGAGCAGTTCTTC.

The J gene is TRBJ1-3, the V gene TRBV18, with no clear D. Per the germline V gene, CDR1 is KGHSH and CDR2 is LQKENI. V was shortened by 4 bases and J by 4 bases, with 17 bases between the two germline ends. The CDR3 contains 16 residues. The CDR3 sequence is CASSLPGALAGNTIYF. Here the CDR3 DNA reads TGTGCCAGCTCACTCCCGGGTGCGCTGGCGGGAAACACCATATATTTT.

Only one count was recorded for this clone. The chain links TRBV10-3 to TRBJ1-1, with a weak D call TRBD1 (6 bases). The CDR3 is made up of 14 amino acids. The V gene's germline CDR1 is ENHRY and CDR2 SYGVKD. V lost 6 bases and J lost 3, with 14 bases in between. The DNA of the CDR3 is TGTGCCATCAGGGACCTGACAGGCGACACTGAAGCTTTCTTT. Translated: CAIRDLTGDTEAFF.

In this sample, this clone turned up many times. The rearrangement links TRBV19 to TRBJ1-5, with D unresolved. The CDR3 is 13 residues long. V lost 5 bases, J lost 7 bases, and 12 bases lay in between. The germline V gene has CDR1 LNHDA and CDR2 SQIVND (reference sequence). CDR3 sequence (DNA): TGTGCCAGTAGTGAGAGAAGTTGGCAGCCCCAGCATTTT. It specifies CASSERSWQPQHF.

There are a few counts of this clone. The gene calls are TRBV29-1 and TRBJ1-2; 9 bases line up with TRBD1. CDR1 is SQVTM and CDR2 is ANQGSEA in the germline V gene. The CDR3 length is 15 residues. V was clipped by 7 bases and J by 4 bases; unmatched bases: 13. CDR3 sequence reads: CSALPRTGDSYGYTF. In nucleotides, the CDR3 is TGCAGCGCCCTACCTCGGACAGGGGATAGCTATGGCTACACCTTC. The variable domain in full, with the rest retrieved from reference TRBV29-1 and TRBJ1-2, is SAVISQKPSRDICQRGTSLTIQCQVDSQVTMMFWYRQQPGQSLTLIATANQGSEATYESGFVIDKFPISRPNLTFSTLTVSNMSPEDSSIYLCSALPRTGDSYGYTFGSGTRLTVV.

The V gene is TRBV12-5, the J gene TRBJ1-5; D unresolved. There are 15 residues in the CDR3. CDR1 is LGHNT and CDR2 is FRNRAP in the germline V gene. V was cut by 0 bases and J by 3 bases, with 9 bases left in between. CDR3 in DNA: TGTGCTAGTGGTTTGGTTCCGGGTGTCAATCAGCCCCAGCATTTT. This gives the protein CASGLVPGVNQPQHF.

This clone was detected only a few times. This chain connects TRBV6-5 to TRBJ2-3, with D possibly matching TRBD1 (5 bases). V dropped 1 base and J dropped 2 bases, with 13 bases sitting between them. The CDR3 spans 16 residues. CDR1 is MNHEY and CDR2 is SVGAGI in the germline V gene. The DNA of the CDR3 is TGTGCCAGCAGTTACTTGGCCAGGGCGTACACAGATACGCAGTATTTT. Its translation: CASSYLARAYTDTQYF.

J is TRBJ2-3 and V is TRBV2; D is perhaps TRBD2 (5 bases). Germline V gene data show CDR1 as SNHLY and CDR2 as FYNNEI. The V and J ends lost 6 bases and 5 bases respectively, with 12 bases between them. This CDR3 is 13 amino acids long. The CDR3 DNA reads TGTGCCAGCAGAAAGTGGGGAGAAGATACGCAGTATTTT. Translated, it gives CASRKWGEDTQYF.

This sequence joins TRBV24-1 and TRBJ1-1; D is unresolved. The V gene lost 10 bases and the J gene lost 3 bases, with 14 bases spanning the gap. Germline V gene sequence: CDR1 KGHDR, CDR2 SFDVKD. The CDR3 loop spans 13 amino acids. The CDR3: CATQRSEYTEAFF. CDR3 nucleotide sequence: TGTGCCACTCAAAGGTCGGAGTACACTGAAGCTTTCTTT.

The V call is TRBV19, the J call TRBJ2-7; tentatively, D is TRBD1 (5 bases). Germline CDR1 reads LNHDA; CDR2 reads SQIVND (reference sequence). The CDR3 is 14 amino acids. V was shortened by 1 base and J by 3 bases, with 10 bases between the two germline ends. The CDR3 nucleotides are TGTGCCAGTAGTATAGGGCCCGACAGCTACGAGCAGTACTTC. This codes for CASSIGPDSYEQYF.